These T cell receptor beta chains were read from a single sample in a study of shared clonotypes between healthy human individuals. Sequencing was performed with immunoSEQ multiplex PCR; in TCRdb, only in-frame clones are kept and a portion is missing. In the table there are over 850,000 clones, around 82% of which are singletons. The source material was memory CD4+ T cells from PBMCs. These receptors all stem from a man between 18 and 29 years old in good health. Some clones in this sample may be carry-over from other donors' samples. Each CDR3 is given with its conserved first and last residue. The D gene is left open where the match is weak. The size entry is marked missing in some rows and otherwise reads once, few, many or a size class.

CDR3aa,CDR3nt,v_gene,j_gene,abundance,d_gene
CASSDGGYTF,TGTGCCAGCAGTGATGGGGGCTACACCTTC,TRBV2,TRBJ1-2,few,-
CASSSGIYNEQFF,TGTGCCAGCAGCTCCGGGATCTACAATGAGCAGTTCTTC,TRBV6-6,TRBJ2-1,-,-
CASSGPRRDRGTDTQYF,TGTGCCAGCAGTGGCCCGCGCCGGGACAGGGGCACAGATACGCAGTATTTT,TRBV25-1,TRBJ2-3,once,TRBD1
CASSSRSGNNEQFF,TGCGCCAGCAGCTCGAGGAGCGGCAACAATGAGCAGTTCTTC,TRBV5-1,TRBJ2-1,once,-
CASGIYRGRGSNQPQHF,TGTGCCAGCGGCATTTACAGGGGGCGCGGAAGCAATCAGCCCCAGCATTTT,TRBV28,TRBJ1-5,-,TRBD1
CASSPLTGSGQPQHF,TGTGCCAGCAGCCCCCTTACAGGCTCGGGTCAGCCCCAGCATTTT,TRBV7-2,TRBJ1-5,-,-
CASRTSYSTDTQYF,TGCGCCAGCAGAACTAGCTATAGCACAGATACGCAGTATTTT,TRBV4-3,TRBJ2-3,-,-
CASSPSTTGGAGETQYF,TGTGCCAGCTCACCAAGCACGACAGGGGGCGCGGGAGAGACCCAGTACTTC,TRBV18,TRBJ2-5,-,TRBD1
CASRAAGGGADTQYF,TGTGCCAGCAGAGCGGCGGGAGGAGGGGCGGATACGCAGTATTTT,TRBV6-4,TRBJ2-3,-,TRBD2
CASSFPGQGSYEQYF,TGTGCCAGCAGCTTCCCCGGACAGGGGAGCTACGAGCAGTACTTC,TRBV5-4,TRBJ2-7,-,TRBD1
CASSIEGMNTEAFF,TGTGCCAGTAGTATAGAAGGTATGAACACTGAAGCTTTCTTT,TRBV19,TRBJ1-1,-,-